These 14 T cell receptor beta chains originate from one sample sequenced in a study of T cell responses to AZD1222 COVID-19 vaccine. TCRdb keeps only in-frame clones here, not all; method: immunoSEQ multiplex PCR. The sample includes more than 95,000 clones, over 75% of them seen just once. The material was peripheral blood, obtained on day 0 of AZD1222 vaccination. The receptors here all came from an adult in good health.

In this sample, this clone turned up a few times. The CDR3 here is CASSQDLGTEEGYTF. The DNA of the CDR3 is TGTGCCAGCAGCCAAGATCTTGGCACGGAGGAAGGCTACACCTTC. V is TRBV4-2 and J is TRBJ1-2; D is unclear. This CDR3 is built from 15 residues. The germline CDR1 and CDR2 sequences are LGHNA and YNFKEQ. V lost 0 bases and J 8 bases, leaving 16 bases between the germline ends.

V gene TRBV5-1 combines with J gene TRBJ2-7; no clear D gene. Trimming pared 4 bases from V and 3 bases from J, leaving 11 bases between. CDR3 length: 13 residues. The germline CDR1 and CDR2 sequences are SGHRS and YFSETQ. The CDR3, as DNA: TGCGCCAGCAGCCCCTGGTACAACTACGAGCAGTACTTC. This translates into CASSPWYNYEQYF.

This chain links TRBV11-2 with TRBJ2-2; the match to TRBD1 covers 8 bases. J was trimmed by 4 bases and V by 2 bases; bases with no gene match: 6. Germline V gene lookup returns CDR1 SGHAT and CDR2 FQNNGV. The CDR3 is made up of 16 amino acids. The CDR3 DNA is TGTGCCAGCAGCTTACTGCGGACAGGGACCACCGGGGAGCTGTTTTTT. Translation gives CASSLLRTGTTGELFF.

The chain combines TRBV5-1 with TRBJ2-3; 8 bases agree with TRBD2. Trimming removed 7 bases from V and 4 bases from J; junction bases left unmatched: 8. Germline V CDR1 and CDR2: SGHRS, YFSETQ. CDR3 size: 14 residues. The CDR3 is CASVPGGGADTQYF. CDR3 bases: TGCGCCAGCGTGCCGGGAGGGGGGGCAGATACGCAGTATTTT.

This clone occurred once. The chain links TRBV7-9 to TRBJ1-2, with D uncertain. This CDR3 is 13 amino acids long. Looked up from germline, CDR1 is SEHNR and CDR2 is FQNEAQ (reference sequence). V lost 2 bases, J lost 5 bases, and 9 bases lay in between. In DNA, the CDR3 is TGTGCCAGCAGCTTACCTTACCCGTATGGCTACACCTTC. It translates to CASSLPYPYGYTF.

CDR3 DNA sequence: TGTGCCAGCTCACCAGTATGGGGCCGCTACGAGCAGTACTTC. Its translation is CASSPVWGRYEQYF. The V and J genes are TRBV18 and TRBJ2-7; TRBD1 is a possible D gene (5 bases). The CDR3 has 14 amino acids. Trimming removed 2 bases from V and 3 bases from J, with 11 bases in between. The germline V gene has CDR1 KGHSH and CDR2 LQKENI.

A few counts support this clone. V usage is TRBV7-3 and J usage is TRBJ2-5; possible D gene TRBD1, 6 bases. Germline V gene lookup returns CDR1 SGHTA and CDR2 FQGTGA. V was clipped by 1 base and J by 5 bases, with 17 bases between them. CDR3 length: 16 amino acids. As DNA, the CDR3 is TGTGCCAGCAGCTTAAACCCGCCTGGGCAGGGGGAGACCCAGTACTTC. Amino acids: CASSLNPPGQGETQYF.

This clone turned up a few times. V and J are TRBV2 and TRBJ2-1; tentatively, D is TRBD1 or TRBD2 (5 bases each). Trimming took off 0 bases at V and 10 bases at J, with 19 bases between the two ends. Germline V gene lookup returns CDR1 SNHLY and CDR2 FYNNEI. The CDR3 contains 16 residues. In nucleotides, the CDR3 is TGTGCCAGCAGTGAAGCTCAGGGACCCTCCTCCACAGAGCAGTTCTTC. Its protein is CASSEAQGPSSTEQFF.

This chain uses TRBV6-1 with TRBJ1-6; 9 nucleotides line up with TRBD1. CDR1 MNHNS and CDR2 SASEGT come from the germline V gene. J gave up 8 bases and V 3 bases, and 5 bases lay outside the gene matches. This CDR3 contains 15 residues. The CDR3 DNA reads as TGTGCCAGCAGTGAGGGGGACAGGGACTATTCACCCCTCCACTTT. Its translation is CASSEGDRDYSPLHF.

V is TRBV2 and J is TRBJ1-5; D unclear. This CDR3 contains 15 residues. Trimming stripped 7 bases from V and 0 bases from J, with 13 bases between. Germline loops: CDR1 SNHLY, CDR2 FYNNEI. The CDR3 loop reads CASIEALNSNQPQHF. The CDR3 DNA sequence: TGTGCCAGCATCGAGGCACTGAATAGCAATCAGCCCCAGCATTTT.

This chain links TRBV29-1 with TRBJ2-7; D gene ambiguous. The CDR3 covers 12 residues. V was pared by 0 bases and J by 12 bases, with 15 bases between. CDR1 is SQVTM and CDR2 is ANQGSEA in the germline V gene. Written as DNA, the CDR3 is TGCAGCGTTGAAGATCAAAGGAGCGCATGGTACTTC. Translating it yields CSVEDQRSAWYF.

Regarding this clone: Other nucleotide sequences from this sample produce the same CDR3. J is TRBJ2-1 and V is TRBV9, with 8 bases aligning to TRBD2. J lost 3 bases, V lost 0 bases, and 2 bases had no gene match. Germline V gene sequence: CDR1 SGDLS, CDR2 YYNGEE. This CDR3 contains 15 residues. Here the CDR3 reads CASSVGGGSYNEQFF. The CDR3 DNA sequence: TGTGCCAGCAGCGTAGGCGGGGGGAGCTACAATGAGCAGTTCTTC.

V is TRBV7-9 and J is TRBJ2-7; 8 bases are shared with TRBD1. This CDR3 is 16 amino acids long. Germline V CDR1 and CDR2: SEHNR, FQNEAQ (reference sequence). J lost 3 bases, V lost 5 bases, and 12 bases had no gene match. CDR3 protein: CASSTFRGRGVYEQYF. The CDR3 DNA sequence: TGTGCCAGCAGCACCTTCAGGGGGCGTGGAGTCTACGAGCAGTACTTC.

This chain links TRBV7-9 with TRBJ1-1; D is perhaps TRBD1 (5 bases). Germline CDR1 is SEHNR and CDR2 is FQNEAQ (reference sequence). Between the trimmed V and J ends, which lost 8 bases and 2 bases, there was a span of 12 bases. The CDR3 extends over 13 amino acids. The CDR3 DNA is TGTGCCAGCTTGATTCAGGGAAACACTGAAGCTTTCTTT. Encoded protein: CASLIQGNTEAFF.